This T cell receptor (beta chain) comes out of a study of CD8 T cells in ankylosing spondylitis. This CDR3 is built from 17 residues. V was clipped by 6 bases and J by 0 bases; unmatched bases: 7. Using its own MiXCR run on the 5' RACE reads, TCRdb lists one record per CDR3 protein. The sample has 200,000 to 250,000 distinct CDR3 sequences, more than 25% seen once. The receptor's source is a male donor with ankylosing spondylitis or in good health (not recorded which). Specimen: blood, either unsorted or a sorted T cell fraction (not recorded which). The genes are TRBV12-3 or TRBV12-4 and TRBJ1-5; 11 nucleotides line up with TRBD1. As DNA, the CDR3 is TGTGCCAGCAGGGAGGGGACAGGGGGAAGTAGCAATCAGCCCCAGCATTTT. This sequence encodes CASREGTGGSSNQPQHF.